Shown below are 20 T cell receptor beta chains from a single sample sequenced in a study of T cells in women clearing cervical HPV infection. Sequenced by immunoSEQ multiplex PCR; TCRdb stores in-frame clones only, minus some. This sample's clone table lists about 20,000 clones. The specimen sequenced was blood buffy coat. The receptors were sampled from a woman between 18 and 75 years old with a cervical HPV16 infection that either progressed to CIN3+ or cleared (not recorded which).

To note about this clone: The sequenced fragment ends 3 residues before the CDR3 boundary, so the rest is inferred from the germline J gene. The chain employs TRBV20-1 and TRBJ1-4, with D perhaps TRBD1 (5 bases). Trimming cost V 5 bases and J 8 bases, with 15 bases left between them. This CDR3 is 13 amino acids long. Per germline, CDR1 DFQATT and CDR2 SNEGSKA (reference sequence). The CDR3 DNA, read in part, is TGCAGTGCTTCCCGGCAGGGCAACGAAAAA. Its translation is CSASRQGNEK. The whole CDR3 region reads CSASRQGNEKLFF.

Of note for this clone: The read stops 3 residues short of the end of the CDR3; the missing end is completed from the germline J gene. The J gene is TRBJ2-7, the V gene TRBV19; 11 nucleotides align to TRBD2. The CDR3 runs to 14 residues. The germline gives CDR1 LNHDA, CDR2 SQIVND (reference sequence). After removal of 6 bases from V and 4 bases from J, the junction contained 5 bases not matched to a gene. This chain's CDR3 is CASRPTSGSYEQYF. CDR3 DNA (partial): TGTGCCAGTAGGCCTACTAGCGGGAGTTACGAG.

Comments on this clone: The read ends 3 residues shy of where the CDR3 ends; the end is completed using the germline J gene. The chain joins TRBV6-2 or TRBV6-3 to TRBJ1-2; TRBD1 might be the D (6 bases). This CDR3 comprises 13 residues. Per the germline V gene, CDR1 is MNHEY and CDR2 is SVGEGT. The CDR3 here is CASSRDMYNDYTF. The part of the CDR3 DNA that was read is TGTGCCAGCAGCAGGGACATGTACAATGAC.

Concerning this clone itself: The read is 3 residues too short to cover the CDR3 end, so that end is filled in from the germline J gene. The rearrangement links TRBV6-2 or TRBV6-3 to TRBJ2-3; TRBD1 matches at 11 bases. This CDR3 is built from 15 residues. Germline V gene data show CDR1 as MNHEY and CDR2 as SVGEGT. CDR3 DNA, as far as it was read: TGTGCCAGCAGGTCGGGACAGGGGGAGCATCAGCCG. Translating it yields CASRSGQGEHQP. The entire CDR3 is CASRSGQGEHQPQYF.

On this clone itself: Sequencing ends 3 residues short of the CDR3 end; the germline J gene provides the rest. V gene TRBV14 combines with J gene TRBJ2-7; no firm D call. The germline CDR1 and CDR2 sequences are SGHDN and FVKESK. V was cut by 4 bases and J by 1 base, with 17 bases left in between. CDR3 length equals 16 residues. Incomplete CDR3 DNA: TGTGCCAGCAGCCCATTTGTGGGCGCAAAATCCTACGAG. It specifies CASSPFVGAKSYE. Given in full, the CDR3 is CASSPFVGAKSYEQYF.

About this clone: The read finishes 3 residues shy of the CDR3 end, and the germline J gene is used to complete it. The chain links TRBV7-2 to TRBJ2-3; D remains unclear. The CDR3 is made up of 11 amino acids. From germline, CDR1 is SGHTA and CDR2 FQGNSA. CDR3 residues: CASRRQETQYF. The part of the CDR3 DNA that was read is TGTGCCAGCAGGCGACAAGAGACG.

CDR3 residues: CASRAGTGKNIAFF. The DNA read from the CDR3 is TGTGCCAGCAGGGCAGGGACAGGGAAAAACATT. This chain uses TRBV2 with TRBJ1-1, with 9 bases identical to TRBD1. The CDR3 end is not reached by the read, which stops 3 residues before it; the germline J gene fills it in. The CDR3 has 14 amino acids. CDR1 is SNHLY and CDR2 is FYNNEI in the germline V gene.

Comments on this clone: The CDR3 goes on 3 residues after the read ends, and that part is filled in from the germline J gene. The chain recombines TRBV20-1 with TRBJ1-5; 11 bases agree with TRBD1. The J segment lost 3 bases and the V segment lost 1 base, leaving 2 bases of the junction unmatched. This CDR3 spans 15 amino acids. CDR1 and CDR2 from the germline V gene are DFQATT and SNEGSKA (reference sequence). CDR3 residues: CSARGGQGDNQPQHF. The sequenced CDR3 bases are TGCAGTGCTAGAGGGGGACAGGGGGACAATCAGCCC.

The CDR3 reads CASSLERERNEQFF. The DNA read from the CDR3 is TGTGCCAGCAGTTTGGAGCGGGAGCGGAATGAG. This rearrangement joins TRBV2 to TRBJ2-1; 8 bases align to TRBD2. The missing CDR3 end, 3 residues past where the read stops, is filled in from the germline J gene. The length of the CDR3 is 14 residues. With V trimmed by 5 bases and J by 7 bases, 7 bases remained unmatched. Germline V gives CDR1 SNHLY, CDR2 FYNNEI.

In regard to this clone: The read halts 3 residues ahead of the CDR3 end, with the missing end drawn from the germline J gene. This chain uses TRBV7-2 with TRBJ2-1; TRBD2 might be the D (6 bases). Trimming took off 5 bases at V and 2 bases at J, with 13 bases between the two ends. The CDR3 is 15 residues long. Germline CDR1 reads SGHTA; CDR2 reads FQGNSA. The CDR3 bases that were read are TGTGCCAGCAGCGTCAAAGGCGGGACCTACAATGAG. Protein product: CASSVKGGTYNE. In full, the CDR3 is CASSVKGGTYNEQFF. Looking up the rest from reference TRBV7-2 and TRBJ2-1 gives the full variable domain: GAGVSQSPSNKVTEKGKDVELRCDPISGHTALYWYRQSLGQGLEFLIYFQGNSAPDKSGLPSDRFSAERTGGSVSTLTIQRTQQEDSAVYLCASSVKGGTYNEQFFGPGTRLTVL.

Of note for this clone: Read data end 3 residues before the CDR3 end; the end is taken from the germline J gene. The chain combines TRBV10-3 with TRBJ2-5; TRBD1 might be the D (6 bases). Trimming cost V 4 bases and J 1 base, with 10 bases left between them. The CDR3 is 14 amino acids. In germline, CDR1 is ENHRY, CDR2 SYGVKD. CDR3 bases read: TGTGCCATCAGTGGTGACAGGCGCCAAGAGACC. This encodes CAISGDRRQET. The full CDR3 reads CAISGDRRQETQYF.

In regard to this clone: The read stops 3 residues short of the end of the CDR3; the missing end is completed from the germline J gene. V and J are TRBV7-9 and TRBJ1-2, with 7 nucleotides matching TRBD1. The CDR3 is 15 amino acids. Germline assignment: CDR1 SEHNR and CDR2 FQNEAQ (reference sequence). The CDR3 spells CASSSPTGLTDTYTF. CDR3 bases read: TGTGCCAGCAGCTCACCGACAGGGTTGACAGATACC.

The sequenced part of the CDR3 DNA is TGTGCCAGCAGCCAGACCGGACAGAGCTATAATTCACCC. This translates into CASSQTGQSYNSP. The whole CDR3 protein reads CASSQTGQSYNSPLHF. The J gene is TRBJ1-6, the V gene TRBV7-8; possibly TRBD1 for D (6 bases). The read finishes 3 residues shy of the CDR3 end, and the germline J gene is used to complete it. CDR1 is SGHVS and CDR2 is FQNEAQ in the germline V gene. This CDR3 has 16 residues. Trimming pared 5 bases from V and 3 bases from J, leaving 14 bases between.

Worth noting for this clone: The CDR3 end lies 3 residues beyond the end of the read and is filled in from the germline J gene. The J gene is TRBJ2-5, the V gene TRBV6-7; 10 bases agree with TRBD2. TRBV6-7 has ORF status, its function being uncertain. The trim removed 0 bases at V and 0 bases at J, leaving 10 bases unmatched. The length of the CDR3 is 19 residues. The CDR3 region is CASSYSRCRAGGDQETQYF. CDR3 DNA (partial): TGTGCCAGCAGTTACTCTAGGTGTAGAGCGGGGGGGGACCAAGAGACC.

Of note for this clone: The CDR3 end is not reached by the read, which stops 3 residues before it; the germline J gene fills it in. This chain connects TRBV20-1 to TRBJ2-7; 7 positions match TRBD1. This CDR3 spans 14 amino acids. CDR1 DFQATT and CDR2 SNEGSKA come from the germline V gene (reference sequence). The trim removed 5 bases at V and 4 bases at J, leaving 11 bases unmatched. The CDR3: CSARQDRASYEQYF. The covered CDR3 bases are TGCAGTGCTCGACAAGACAGGGCTAGTTACGAG.

The CDR3 sequence is CASSLDSQKETQYF. Partial CDR3 DNA: TGTGCCAGCAGCTTGGACAGTCAAAAAGAGACG. The chain joins TRBV7-9 to TRBJ2-3; weak D call: TRBD1 (6 bases). Coverage ceases 3 residues before the CDR3 finishes, and the germline J gene fills in the end. Germline assignment: CDR1 SEHNR and CDR2 FQNEAQ (reference sequence). CDR3 length equals 14 residues.

Worth noting for this clone: The read terminates 3 residues before the CDR3 end, so the remaining end is supplied by the germline J gene. The rearrangement joins TRBV20-1 to TRBJ1-5, with 9 bases matching TRBD1. CDR3 length: 12 residues. Per the germline V gene, CDR1 is DFQATT and CDR2 is SNEGSKA (reference sequence). V trimming: 8 bases; J trimming: 4 bases; junction bases outside the gene matches: 3. The CDR3 region is CSWTGVNQPQHF. The CDR3 bases that were read are TGCAGTTGGACAGGGGTTAATCAGCCC.

A word on this clone: The read ends 3 residues before the CDR3 terminus; that terminus is restored from the germline J gene. This rearrangement joins TRBV5-4 to TRBJ2-4, with D possibly being TRBD1 (5 bases). With 4 bases removed from V and 2 bases from J, the gap between germline ends came to 10 bases. This CDR3 has 14 amino acids. The germline CDR1 and CDR2 sequences are SGHNT and YYREEE (reference sequence). The sequenced CDR3 bases are TGTGCCAGCAGCCGTAGGGGAACCAAAAACATT. Translated, it gives CASSRRGTKNI. The full CDR3 is CASSRRGTKNIQYF.

Details on this clone: The sequence runs out 3 residues before the end of the CDR3; the remainder is reconstructed from the germline J gene. The genes are TRBV18 and TRBJ1-5; perhaps TRBD1 as D (5 bases). The CDR3 has 13 residues. Trimming shortened V by 5 bases and J by 5 bases, and 10 bases separated the two germline ends. The germline CDR1 and CDR2 sequences are KGHSH and LQKENI. The CDR3 spells CASSGQGDQPQHF. The CDR3 bases that were read are TGTGCCAGCTCAGGTCAGGGTGATCAGCCC.

Concerning this clone: The read terminates 3 residues ahead of where the CDR3 ends, so the germline J gene completes it. This chain connects TRBV19 to TRBJ1-2; D is possibly TRBD1 (5 bases). The germline V gene encodes CDR1 LNHDA and CDR2 SQIVND (reference sequence). This CDR3 has 13 residues. The sequenced CDR3 bases are TGTGCCAGTAGTGGGACTAGCGTTGGTACC. Encoded protein: CASSGTSVGT. The whole CDR3 reads CASSGTSVGTYTF. The entire variable domain, with the rest obtained from reference TRBV19 and TRBJ1-2, is as follows: DGGITQSPKYLFRKEGQNVTLSCEQNLNHDAMYWYRQDPGQGLRLIYYSQIVNDFQKGDIAEGYSVSREKKESFPLTVTSAQKNPTAFYLCASSGTSVGTYTFGSGTRLTVV.